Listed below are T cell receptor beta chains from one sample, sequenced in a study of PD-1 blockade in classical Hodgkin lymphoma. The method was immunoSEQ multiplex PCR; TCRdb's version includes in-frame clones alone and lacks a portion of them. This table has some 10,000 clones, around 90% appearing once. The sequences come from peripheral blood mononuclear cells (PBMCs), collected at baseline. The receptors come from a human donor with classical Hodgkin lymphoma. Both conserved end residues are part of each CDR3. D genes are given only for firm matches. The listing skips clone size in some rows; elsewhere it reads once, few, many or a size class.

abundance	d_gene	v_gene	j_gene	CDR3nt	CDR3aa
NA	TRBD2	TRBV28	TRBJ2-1	TGTGCCAGCAGTTTTCCCCTAGCGGGAGGGTCAAGTGAGCAGTTCTTC	CASSFPLAGGSSEQFF
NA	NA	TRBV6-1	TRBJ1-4	TGTGCCAGCAGTGCGCTAAGGGAAAAACTGTTTTTT	CASSALREKLFF
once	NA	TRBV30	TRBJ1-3	TGTGCCTGGAGGGGTACCTCCTCTGGAAACACCATATATTTT	CAWRGTSSGNTIYF
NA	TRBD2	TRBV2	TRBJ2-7	TGTGCCAGCAGGTTACTAGCGCCAAGCTCCTACGAGCAGTACTTC	CASRLLAPSSYEQYF
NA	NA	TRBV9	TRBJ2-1	TGTGCCAGCAGCGTGGGACTCTCAGTCGGGAATGAGCAGTTCTTC	CASSVGLSVGNEQFF
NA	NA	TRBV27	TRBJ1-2	TGTGCCAGCAGTCTATCAAGGTCAGCTAACTATGGCTACACCTTC	CASSLSRSANYGYTF
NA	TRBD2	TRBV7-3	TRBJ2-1	TGTGCCAGCAGCTTAGAGGCGGGAGGGACCTACAATGAGCAGTTCTTC	CASSLEAGGTYNEQFF
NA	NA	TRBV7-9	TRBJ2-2	TGTGCCAGCAGCTTAGGATCCGGGACCACGAACACCGGGGAGCTGTTTTTT	CASSLGSGTTNTGELFF
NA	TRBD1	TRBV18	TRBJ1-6	TGTGCCAGCTCACCAGAGACAGGGACCCTCTCACCCCTCCACTTT	CASSPETGTLSPLHF
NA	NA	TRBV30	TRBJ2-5	TGTGCCTTACATCTGATTCAGCTAGAGACCCAGTACTTC	CALHLIQLETQYF
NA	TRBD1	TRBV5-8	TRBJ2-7	TGTGCCAGCAGCCAATACAGGGGGCTCTCCTACGAGCAGTACTTC	CASSQYRGLSYEQYF
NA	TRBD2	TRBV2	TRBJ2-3	TGTGCCAGCAAAGGTCTAGCGGGAGCCCCAGATACGCAGTATTTT	CASKGLAGAPDTQYF
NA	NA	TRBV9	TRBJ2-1	TGTGCCAGCAGCGTCGTCGGGGGAAATTTGGATGAGCAGTTCTTC	CASSVVGGNLDEQFF
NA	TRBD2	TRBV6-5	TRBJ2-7	TGTGCCAGCAGGAGGGCTAGCGGGTACGAGCAGTACTTC	CASRRASGYEQYF
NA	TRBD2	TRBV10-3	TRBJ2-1	TGTGCCATCAGTGAGTCCGCGAGCGGGAGGCGGAGCTCCTACAATGAGCAGTTCTTC	CAISESASGRRSSYNEQFF